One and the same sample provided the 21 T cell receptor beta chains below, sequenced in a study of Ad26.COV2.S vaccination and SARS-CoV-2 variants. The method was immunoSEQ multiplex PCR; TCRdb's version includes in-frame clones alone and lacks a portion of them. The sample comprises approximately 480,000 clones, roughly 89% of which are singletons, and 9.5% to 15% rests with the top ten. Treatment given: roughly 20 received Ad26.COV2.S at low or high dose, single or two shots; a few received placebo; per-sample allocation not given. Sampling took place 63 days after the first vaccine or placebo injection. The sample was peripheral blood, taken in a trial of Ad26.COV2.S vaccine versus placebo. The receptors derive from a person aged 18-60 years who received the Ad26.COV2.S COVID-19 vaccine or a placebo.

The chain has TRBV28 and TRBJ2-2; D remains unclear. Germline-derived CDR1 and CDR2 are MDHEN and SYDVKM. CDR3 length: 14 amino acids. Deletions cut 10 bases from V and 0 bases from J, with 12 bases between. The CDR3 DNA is TGTGCCACCTTTAGAAATCCGAACACCGGGGAGCTGTTTTTT. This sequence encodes CATFRNPNTGELFF.

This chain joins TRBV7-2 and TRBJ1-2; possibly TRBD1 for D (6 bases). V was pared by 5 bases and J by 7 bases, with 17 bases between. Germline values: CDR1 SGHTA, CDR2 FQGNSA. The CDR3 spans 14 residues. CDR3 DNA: TGTGCCAGCAGCGAAAACCCTGGGGGCCCTGGCTACACCTTC. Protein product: CASSENPGGPGYTF.

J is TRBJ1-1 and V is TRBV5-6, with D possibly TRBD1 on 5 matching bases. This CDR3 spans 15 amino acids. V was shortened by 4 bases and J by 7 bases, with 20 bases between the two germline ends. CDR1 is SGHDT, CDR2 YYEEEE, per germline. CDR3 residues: CASSRTRTGRSEAFF. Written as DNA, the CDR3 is TGTGCCAGCAGCCGGACAAGGACCGGGAGGAGTGAAGCTTTCTTT.

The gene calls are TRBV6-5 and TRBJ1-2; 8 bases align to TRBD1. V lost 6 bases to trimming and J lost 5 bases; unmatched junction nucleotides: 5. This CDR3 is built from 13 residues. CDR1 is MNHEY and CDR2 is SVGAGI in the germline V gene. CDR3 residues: CASSRGTGYGYTF. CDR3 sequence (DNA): TGTGCCAGCAGCAGAGGGACAGGATATGGCTACACCTTC.

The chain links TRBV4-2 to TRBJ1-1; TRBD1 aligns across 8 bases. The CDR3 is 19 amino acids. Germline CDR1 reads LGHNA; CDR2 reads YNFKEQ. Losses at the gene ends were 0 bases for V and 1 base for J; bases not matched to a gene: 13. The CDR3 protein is CASSQEWQGATLGNTEAFF. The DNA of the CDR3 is TGTGCCAGCAGCCAAGAGTGGCAGGGGGCGACTTTGGGGAACACTGAAGCTTTCTTT.

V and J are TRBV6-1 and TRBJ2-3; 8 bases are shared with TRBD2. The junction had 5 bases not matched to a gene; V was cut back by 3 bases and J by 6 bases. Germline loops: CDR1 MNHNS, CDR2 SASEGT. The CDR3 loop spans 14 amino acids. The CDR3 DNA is TGTGCCAGCAGTGATGCGGGGGGTAAGGATACGCAGTATTTT. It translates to CASSDAGGKDTQYF.

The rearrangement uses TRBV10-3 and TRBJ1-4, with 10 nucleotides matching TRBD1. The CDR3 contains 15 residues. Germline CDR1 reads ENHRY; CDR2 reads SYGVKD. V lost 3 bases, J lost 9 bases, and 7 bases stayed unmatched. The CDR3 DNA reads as TGTGCCATCAGTGACGAGGGGACAGGGGAGCAAAAACTGTTTTTT. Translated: CAISDEGTGEQKLFF.

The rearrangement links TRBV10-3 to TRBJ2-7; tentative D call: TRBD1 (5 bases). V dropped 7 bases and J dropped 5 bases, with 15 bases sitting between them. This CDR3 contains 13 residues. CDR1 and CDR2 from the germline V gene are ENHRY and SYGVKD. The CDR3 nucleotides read TGTGCCATCATGGGGTCAGGGATCGACGAGCAGTACTTC. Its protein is CAIMGSGIDEQYF.

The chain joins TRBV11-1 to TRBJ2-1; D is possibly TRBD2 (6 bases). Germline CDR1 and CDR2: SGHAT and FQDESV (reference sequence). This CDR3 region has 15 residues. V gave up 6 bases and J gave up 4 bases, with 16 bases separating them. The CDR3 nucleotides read TGTGCCAGCAGGGGGCCGGGACTGGGTTACAATGAGCAGTTCTTC. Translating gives CASRGPGLGYNEQFF.

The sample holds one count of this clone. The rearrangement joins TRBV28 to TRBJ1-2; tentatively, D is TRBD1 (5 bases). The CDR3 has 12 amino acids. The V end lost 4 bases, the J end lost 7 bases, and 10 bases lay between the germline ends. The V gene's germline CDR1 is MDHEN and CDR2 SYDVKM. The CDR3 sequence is CASSSGHLGYTF. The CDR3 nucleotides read TGTGCCAGCAGTTCCGGACACCTTGGCTACACCTTC.

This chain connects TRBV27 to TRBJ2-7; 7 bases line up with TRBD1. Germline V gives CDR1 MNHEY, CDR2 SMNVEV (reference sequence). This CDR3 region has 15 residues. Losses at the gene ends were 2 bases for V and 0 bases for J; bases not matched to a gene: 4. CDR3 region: CASSLQQGTSYEQYF. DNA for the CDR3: TGTGCCAGCAGTTTACAACAGGGGACCTCCTACGAGCAGTACTTC.

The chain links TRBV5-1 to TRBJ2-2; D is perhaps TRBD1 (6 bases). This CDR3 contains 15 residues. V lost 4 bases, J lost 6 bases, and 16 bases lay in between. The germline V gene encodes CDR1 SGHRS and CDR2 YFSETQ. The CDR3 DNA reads TGCGCCAGCAGCCCCGGGACACTAATGGCCGGGGAGCTGTTTTTT. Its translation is CASSPGTLMAGELFF.

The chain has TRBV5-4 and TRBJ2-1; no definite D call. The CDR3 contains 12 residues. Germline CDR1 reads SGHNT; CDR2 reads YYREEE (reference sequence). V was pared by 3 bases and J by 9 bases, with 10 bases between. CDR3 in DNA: TGTGCCAGCAGCTCATGGTGGGGTGAGCAGTTCTTC. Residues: CASSSWWGEQFF.

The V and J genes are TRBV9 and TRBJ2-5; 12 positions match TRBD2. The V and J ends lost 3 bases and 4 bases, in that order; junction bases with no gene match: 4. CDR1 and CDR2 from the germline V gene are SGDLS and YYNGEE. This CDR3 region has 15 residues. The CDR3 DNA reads TGTGCCAGCAGCGACCGACTAGCGGGAGCAGAGACCCAGTACTTC. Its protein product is CASSDRLAGAETQYF. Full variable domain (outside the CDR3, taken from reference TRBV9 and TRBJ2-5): DSGVTQTPKHLITATGQRVTLRCSPRSGDLSVYWYQQSLDQGLQFLIQYYNGEERAKGNILERFSAQQFPDLHSELNLSSLELGDSALYFCASSDRLAGAETQYFGPGTRLLVL.

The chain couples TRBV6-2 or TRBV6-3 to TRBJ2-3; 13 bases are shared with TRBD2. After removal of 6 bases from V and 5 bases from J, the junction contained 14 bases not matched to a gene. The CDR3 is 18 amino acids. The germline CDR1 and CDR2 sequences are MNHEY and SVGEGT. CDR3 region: CASSDPKTSGRARDTQYF. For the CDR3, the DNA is TGTGCCAGCAGCGACCCAAAAACTAGCGGGAGGGCAAGAGATACGCAGTATTTT.

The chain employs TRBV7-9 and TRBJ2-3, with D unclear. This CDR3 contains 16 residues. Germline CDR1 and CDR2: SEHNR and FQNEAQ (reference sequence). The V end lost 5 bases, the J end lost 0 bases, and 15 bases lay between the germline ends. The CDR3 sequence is CASSPPPGTSTDTQYF. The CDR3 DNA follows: TGTGCCAGCAGCCCACCCCCAGGCACTAGCACAGATACGCAGTATTTT.

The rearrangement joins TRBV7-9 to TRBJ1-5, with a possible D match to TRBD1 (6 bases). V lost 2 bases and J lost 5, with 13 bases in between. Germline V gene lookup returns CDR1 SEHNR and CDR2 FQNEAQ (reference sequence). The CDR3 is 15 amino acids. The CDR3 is CASSLSGGFDQPQHF. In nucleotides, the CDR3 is TGTGCCAGCAGCTTAAGTGGGGGCTTCGATCAGCCCCAGCATTTT.

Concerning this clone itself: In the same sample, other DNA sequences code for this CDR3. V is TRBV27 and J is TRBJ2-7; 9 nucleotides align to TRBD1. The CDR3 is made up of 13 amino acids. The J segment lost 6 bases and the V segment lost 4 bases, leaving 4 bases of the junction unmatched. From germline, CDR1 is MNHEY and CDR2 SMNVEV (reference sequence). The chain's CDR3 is CASSSQGAGEQYF. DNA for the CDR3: TGTGCCAGCAGTTCACAGGGGGCCGGCGAGCAGTACTTC.

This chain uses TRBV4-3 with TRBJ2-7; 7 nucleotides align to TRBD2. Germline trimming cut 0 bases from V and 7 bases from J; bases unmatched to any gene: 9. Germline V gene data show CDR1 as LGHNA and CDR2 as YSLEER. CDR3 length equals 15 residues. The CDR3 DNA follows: TGCGCCAGCAGCCAAGAGGGTTACCCGCGGGAGGAGCAGTACTTC. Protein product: CASSQEGYPREEQYF.

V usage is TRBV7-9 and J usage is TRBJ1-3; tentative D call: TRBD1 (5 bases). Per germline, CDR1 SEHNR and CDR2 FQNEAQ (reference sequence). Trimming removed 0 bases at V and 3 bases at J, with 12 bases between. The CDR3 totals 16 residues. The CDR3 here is CASSLAGVSRGNTIYF. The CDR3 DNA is TGTGCCAGCAGCTTAGCGGGGGTCTCTCGTGGAAACACCATATATTTT.

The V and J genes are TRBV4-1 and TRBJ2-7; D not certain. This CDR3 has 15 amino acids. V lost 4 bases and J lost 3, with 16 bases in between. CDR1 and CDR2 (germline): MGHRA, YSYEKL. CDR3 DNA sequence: TGCGCCAGCAGCCTCGGTGATTCAGTATACTACGAGCAGTACTTC. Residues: CASSLGDSVYYEQYF.